Below, one T cell receptor (beta chain) is given with its context. This clone was counted a single time. The specificity of this receptor is unknown. No much larger clone is present one base from it, and per-base qualities are unavailable. This specimen comes from a study of shared clonotypes between healthy human individuals (dated by TCRdb to 2020 to 2021). With regard to the full study: Two women and a few men aged 18 to 49 years were included in the cohort. For each donor, CD4 naive and CD4 memory were each given three plates, CD8 naive was given two plates, and CD8 memory was given one plate. To estimate repertoire size and how much clonotypes are shared between individuals, the study performed deep sequencing of blood TCR repertoires from roughly five healthy adults. To increase sequencing depth and limit assay-specific biases, different laboratories used diverse techniques to prepare libraries and sequence TCR repertoires. Leukapheresis yielded between about 0.85 and 10 billion PBMCs per donor. Beyond this particular receptor, the publication reports: Incomplete sequencing was indicated by rarefaction of sorted-subset datasets, despite the large sequencing depth. Across a few donors, about 5% of naive CD4, around 3.5% of naive CD8, roughly 2.2% of memory CD4, and about 0.44% of memory CD8 clonotypes were shared. Sampling was restricted to blood, and TCR repertoires in tissues likely differ from the TCR repertoires found in blood. Based on pairwise subsampling, the degree of clonotype sharing among donors was expected to be affected by sequencing depth. Larger estimated clonotype richness was generally found for naive subsets than for memory subsets. Because the study included only a small number of donors, the genetic and exposure-history diversity represented was limited. Clonotypes shared by all four sorted-subset donors showed higher generation probabilities than non-shared clonotypes.

Using the deep immunoSEQ assay, multiplex PCR amplified TCR CDR3 regions from genomic DNA. Extracted genomic DNA from each cell subset was spread evenly across all wells of several immunoSEQ 96-well plates, with each plate serving as a replicate. Each replicate PCR for sorted subsets received about 200 ng genomic DNA, equal to roughly 30,000 T cell genomes. The purified libraries were quantified using a Qubit 3.0 fluorometer, sized with a Bioanalyzer 2100, and then quantified again using the KAPA Library Quantification kit. Every immunoSEQ 96-well plate was sequenced on a dedicated single-read 150-cycle Illumina NextSeq 550 flow cell. The study's processing was this. Because only junctional sequences without quality scores were contained in the immunoSEQ output, filtering matching that applied to full-length reads could not be performed. Sequences were annotated with PyIR, a Python wrapper for IgBLAST v1.9, and V/J genes and CDR3 were assigned using IMGT germline references. Reads were filtered out if the reads had weak V/J assignments (E-value above 1e-6), no CDR3, stop codons, out-of-frame junctions, or ambiguous translated residues. V3J clonotypes were defined by identical inferred V gene, J gene, and CDR3 amino acid sequence. To compute the percentage overlap between repertoires, the number of shared unique clonotypes was divided by the size of the smaller repertoire. Three approaches were used to assess repertoire richness: RTK rarefaction, the Chao1 estimator, and Recon v2.1 estimates of unobserved clonotypes. Generation probabilities for all TCRbeta clonotypes obtained by the gDNA method from a handful of donors were computed using OLGA. TCRdb provides this immuneACCESS table in a form limited to in-frame rearrangements. Some clones are lacking; in checked studies, under half of them reflect an unresolved V gene, and why the rest are absent is not known. The D gene and trimming were derived from the DNA, and the V and J assignments and clone size from that table. This sample holds 630,000 or so clones; 98% were observed only once. Together, the top ten hold 0.3% of the sample.

The V and J ends are trimmed by 4 bases and 3 bases, leaving 10 bases between them. Measured from the cysteine to the phenylalanine, the CDR3 is 14 residues long. Left in the record is the CDR3 DNA by itself, 42 bases read in frame from the first base. Taken from the germline V gene, the CDR1 and CDR2 loops are MNHNS and SASEGT. CD8 naive samples were CD45RO-negative cells positively selected for CCR7, giving a CD45RA+CCR7+ population that excluded TemRA cells. The donors were healthy, HIV-negative adults with no recently reported acute infections or vaccinations. Every donor was a Caucasian adult living in Nashville, Tennessee, USA. Blood was obtained by leukapheresis, after which PBMCs were separated by Ficoll-Histopaque density gradient centrifugation and cryopreserved in liquid nitrogen vapor phase. Analytical flow cytometry was used to check the purity and quantity of each magnetically sorted T cell population. Each sorted fraction had its genomic DNA isolated and then quantified by UV absorbance on a Nanodrop 2000c.

The source of this sequence is a man aged 25 to 45 in good health. This chain is built from TRBV6-1 and TRBJ1-5; perhaps TRBD1 is the D gene, with 6 bases matching. Sequences were obtained from naive CD8+ T cells sorted from blood. The cell subset or site label for this specimen denotes: CD45RA+CCR7+. The CDR3 protein sequence reads: CASSVQGNNQPQHF. The base sequence is TGTGCCAGCAGTGTACAGGGAAACAATCAGCCCCAGCATTTT.